This is a list of T cell receptor beta chains from one sample in a study of T cell repertoires in cytomegalovirus infection. TCRdb passed the reads through MiXCR, listing each CDR3 protein once. The table records about 83,000 distinct CDR3 sequences, roughly a quarter of them present only once. These TCRs are of unknown antigen specificity. Sequencing used CD8+ T cells from cultured PBMCs, obtained from culture after CMV antigen stimulation. These receptors originate from a human donor in good health (CMV status not recorded). Some clones in this sample may be carry-over from other donors' samples. Both conserved end residues are part of each CDR3. Each record gives: clone size, V gene, CDR3 protein. Only part of the rows carry a size: once, few, many, or a class if the clone is expanded.

>many|TRBV7-2
CASSPDGVPGYNEQFF
>few|TRBV20-1
CSARLLAMTYNEQFF
>many|TRBV7-8
CASSLYRAGLRDNEQFF
>few|TRBV19
CASSMTALYTEAFF
>few|TRBV25-1
CASSERGGFNIQYF
>many|TRBV7-8
CASSPGTGTKETQYF
>.|TRBV7-9
CASSGFSGLAGAYEQYF
>.|TRBV28
CASSSGTGEGETQYF
>few|TRBV2
CASSAGQGAVSNQPQHF
>few|TRBV7-3
CASSLRGGENTGELFF
>few|TRBV12-3/TRBV12-4
CASSPSNYEQYF
>.|TRBV7-6
CASSRGPGPGNTLYF
>many|TRBV11-1
CASSGAGGWETQYF
>.|TRBV6-1
CASKGLADNEQFF
>.|TRBV5-1
CACARTADTQYF
>many|TRBV19
CASSPLGGQDNEQFF
>few|TRBV29-1
CSVDTGRNEQFF
>few|TRBV10-3
CAISEQGRGGYTF
>few|TRBV7-9
CASSAGGLNQPQHF
>.|TRBV11-2
CASGLGNTQYF
>.|TRBV9
CASNRIGGPGELFF
>.|TRBV20-1
CSAIPTLLAGGPVDTQYF
>few|TRBV6-8
CASTTPRWGEKNTDTQYF
>many|TRBV7-8
CASSLAGADTQYF
>few|TRBV6-6
CASSRQEYEQYF
>few|TRBV19
CASSLITNTEAFF
>.|TRBV20-1
CSPRGLAGGLQGELFF